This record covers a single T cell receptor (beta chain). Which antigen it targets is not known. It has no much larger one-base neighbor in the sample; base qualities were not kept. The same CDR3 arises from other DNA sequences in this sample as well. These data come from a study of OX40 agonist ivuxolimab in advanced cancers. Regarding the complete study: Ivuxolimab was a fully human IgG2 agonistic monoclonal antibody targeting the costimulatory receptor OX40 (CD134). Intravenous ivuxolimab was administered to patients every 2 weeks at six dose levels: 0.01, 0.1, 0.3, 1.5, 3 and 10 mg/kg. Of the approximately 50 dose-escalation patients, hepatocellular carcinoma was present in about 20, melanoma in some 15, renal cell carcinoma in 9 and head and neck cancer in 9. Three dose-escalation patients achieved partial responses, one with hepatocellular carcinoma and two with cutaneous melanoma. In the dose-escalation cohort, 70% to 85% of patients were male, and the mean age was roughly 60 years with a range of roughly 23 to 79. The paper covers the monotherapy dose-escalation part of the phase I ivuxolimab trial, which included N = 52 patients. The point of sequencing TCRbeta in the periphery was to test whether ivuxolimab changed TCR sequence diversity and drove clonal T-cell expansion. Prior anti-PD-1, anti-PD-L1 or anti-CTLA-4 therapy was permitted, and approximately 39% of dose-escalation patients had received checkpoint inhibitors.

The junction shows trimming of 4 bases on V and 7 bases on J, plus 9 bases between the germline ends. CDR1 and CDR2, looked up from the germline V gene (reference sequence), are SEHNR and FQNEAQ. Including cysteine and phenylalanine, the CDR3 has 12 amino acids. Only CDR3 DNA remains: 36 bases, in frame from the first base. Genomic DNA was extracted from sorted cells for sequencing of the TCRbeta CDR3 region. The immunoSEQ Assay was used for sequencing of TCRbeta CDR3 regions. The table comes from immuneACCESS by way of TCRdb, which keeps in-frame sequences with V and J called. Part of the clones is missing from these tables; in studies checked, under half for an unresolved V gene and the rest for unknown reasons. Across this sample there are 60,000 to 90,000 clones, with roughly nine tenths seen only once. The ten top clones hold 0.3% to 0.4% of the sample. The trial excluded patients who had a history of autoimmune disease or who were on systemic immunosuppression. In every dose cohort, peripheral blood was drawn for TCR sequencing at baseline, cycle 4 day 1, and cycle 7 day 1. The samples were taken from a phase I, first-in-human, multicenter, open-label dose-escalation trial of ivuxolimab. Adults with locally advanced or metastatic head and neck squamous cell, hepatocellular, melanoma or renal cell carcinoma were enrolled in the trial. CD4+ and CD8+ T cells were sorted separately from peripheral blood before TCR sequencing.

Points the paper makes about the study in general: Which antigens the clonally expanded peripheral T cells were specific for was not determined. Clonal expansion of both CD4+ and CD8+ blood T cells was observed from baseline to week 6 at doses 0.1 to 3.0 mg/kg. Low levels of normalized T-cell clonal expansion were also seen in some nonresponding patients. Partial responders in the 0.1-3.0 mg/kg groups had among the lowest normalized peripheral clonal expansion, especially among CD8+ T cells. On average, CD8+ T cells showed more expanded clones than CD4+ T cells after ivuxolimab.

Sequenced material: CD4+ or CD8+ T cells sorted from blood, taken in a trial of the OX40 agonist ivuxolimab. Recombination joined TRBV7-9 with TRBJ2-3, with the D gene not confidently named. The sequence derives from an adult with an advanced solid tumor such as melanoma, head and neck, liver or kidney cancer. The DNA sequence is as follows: TGTGCCAGCAGCTCCTCTACTAATACGCAGTATTTT. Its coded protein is CASSSSTNTQYF.